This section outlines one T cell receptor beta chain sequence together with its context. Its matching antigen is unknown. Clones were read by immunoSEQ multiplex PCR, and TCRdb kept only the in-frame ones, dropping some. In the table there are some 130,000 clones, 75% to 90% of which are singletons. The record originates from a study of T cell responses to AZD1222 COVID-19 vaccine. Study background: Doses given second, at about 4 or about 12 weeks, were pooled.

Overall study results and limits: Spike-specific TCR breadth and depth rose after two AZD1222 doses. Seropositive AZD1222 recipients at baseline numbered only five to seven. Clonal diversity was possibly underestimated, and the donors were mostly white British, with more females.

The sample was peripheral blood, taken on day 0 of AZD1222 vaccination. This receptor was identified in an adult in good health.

In DNA form, the CDR3 reads TGTGCCAGCAGACCGGGACAGGGGTTTCAGCCCCAGCATTTT. It encodes CASRPGQGFQPQHF. V gene TRBV5-5 combines with J gene TRBJ1-5, with TRBD1 identical over 10 bases. The germline V gene encodes CDR1 SGHKS and CDR2 YYEKEE (reference sequence). The ends lost 5 bases at V and 6 bases at J; junction bases unmatched: 5. The CDR3 extends over 14 amino acids.